Below, 16 T cell receptor beta chains from the same sample are listed, as sequenced in a study of T cells in Graves' hyperthyroidism and ophthalmopathy. From RNA transcripts, TCR beta CDR3 regions were amplified. The study used the HTBI primer set for a first-round RT-PCR of the TCR CDR3. MiXCR, applied by TCRdb to the multiplex PCR reads, yields one record per CDR3 protein. Among about 530,000 distinct CDR3 sequences listed, 17% were seen once. Sequencing was performed on blood. The receptor set was obtained from a young woman with Graves' ophthalmopathy.

The count of this clonotype is one. The chain uses TRBV5-5 and TRBJ2-2, with a tentative D call TRBD1 (6 bases). CDR1 is SGHKS and CDR2 is YYEKEE in the germline V gene (reference sequence). V was trimmed by 1 base and J by 2 bases, leaving 12 bases between them. The CDR3 has 16 residues. The CDR3 sequence: CASSLRGTLNTGELFF. CDR3 DNA sequence: TGTGCCAGCAGCTTGCGAGGGACACTTAACACCGGGGAGCTGTTTTTT.

This clonotype was seen repeatedly, ten times or more. The chain combines TRBV28 with TRBJ2-5; 7 bases match TRBD1. The CDR3 has 16 amino acids. Germline assignment: CDR1 MDHEN and CDR2 SYDVKM. J lost 5 bases, V lost 7 bases, and 16 bases had no gene match. The CDR3, as DNA: TGTGCCAGCAACTCTCCCGGGGCAGGGGGTGGGGAGACCCAGTACTTC. Encoded protein: CASNSPGAGGGETQYF. Based on the CDR3 plus reference TRBV28 and TRBJ2-5, the full variable domain is DVKVTQSSRYLVKRTGEKVFLECVQDMDHENMFWYRQDPGLGLRLIYFSYDVKMKEKGDIPEGYSVSREKKERFSLILESASTNQTSMYLCASNSPGAGGGETQYFGPGTRLLVL.

This clonotype has only a few counts. The CDR3 loop reads CSAGPSTIFEQYF. The CDR3 DNA reads as TGCAGTGCTGGCCCCTCCACCATCTTTGAGCAGTACTTC. V usage is TRBV20-1 and J usage is TRBJ2-7, with unresolved D. Germline CDR1 DFQATT, CDR2 SNEGSKA (reference sequence). V lost 5 bases, J lost 7 bases, and 18 bases lay in between. The CDR3 length is 13 residues.

The genes are TRBV4-1 and TRBJ1-1; no definite D call. This CDR3 has 16 amino acids. The germline V gene has CDR1 MGHRA and CDR2 YSYEKL. With 1 base removed from V and 1 base from J, the gap between germline ends came to 13 bases. For the CDR3, the DNA is TGCGCCAGCAGCCAAGTTCCGGATGGGGAGAACACTGAAGCTTTCTTT. It is translated as CASSQVPDGENTEAFF.

To note about this clonotype: Its ends do not fully match the called genes, so a read error is possible. The chain uses TRBV6-2 or TRBV6-3 and TRBJ2-7, with D tentatively TRBD1 or TRBD2 (5 bases each). The CDR3 length is 14 residues. Germline CDR1 reads MNHEY; CDR2 reads SVGEGT. CDR3 sequence (DNA): TGTGTCAGCTTGAGTTTGGGGGACGGCTACGAGCAGTACTTC. Translating gives CVSLSLGDGYEQYF.

This clonotype was recorded at least ten times. The V call is TRBV27, the J call TRBJ2-3, with TRBD1 matching over 8 bases. This CDR3 has 14 residues. V lost 3 bases to trimming and J lost 10 bases; unmatched junction nucleotides: 9. Germline CDR1 and CDR2: MNHEY and SMNVEV (reference sequence). CDR3 coding DNA: TGTGCCAGCAGTTTTGGACAGGGATTTCATCCGCAGTATTTT. Translated, it gives CASSFGQGFHPQYF.

This clonotype was seen more than once but under ten times. The rearrangement uses TRBV7-9 and TRBJ2-7; D is perhaps TRBD1 or TRBD2 (5 bases each). The CDR3 is made up of 15 amino acids. V lost 4 bases and J lost 0, with 13 bases in between. Germline V CDR1 and CDR2: SEHNR, FQNEAQ (reference sequence). The CDR3 region has the DNA TGTGCCAGCAGCTACCGGGACCATTACTCCTACGAGCAGTACTTC. Translated, it gives CASSYRDHYSYEQYF.

This clonotype was seen many times. The V and J genes are TRBV20-1 and TRBJ2-5; no clear D. The V gene's germline CDR1 is DFQATT and CDR2 SNEGSKA (reference sequence). V was trimmed by 4 bases and J by 5 bases, leaving 11 bases between them. The CDR3 spans 12 residues. CDR3 loop: CSAMRSAETQYF. The CDR3 DNA reads TGCAGTGCTATGCGGTCGGCGGAGACCCAGTACTTC.

The rearrangement uses TRBV10-3 and TRBJ2-1, with a weak D call TRBD2 (5 bases). The CDR3 totals 11 residues. Trimming took off 9 bases at V and 11 bases at J, with 14 bases between the two ends. The germline V gene has CDR1 ENHRY and CDR2 SYGVKD. Written as DNA, the CDR3 is TGTGCCATTGCTCTAGCTGCCCAGCAGTTCTTC. Its translation: CAIALAAQQFF.

This clonotype was seen repeatedly, ten times or more. This chain connects TRBV28 to TRBJ2-7, with D possibly TRBD2 on 5 matching bases. From germline, CDR1 is MDHEN and CDR2 SYDVKM. The CDR3 length is 13 residues. Trimming took 7 bases from V and 6 from J, leaving 16 bases between them. The CDR3 nucleotides are TGTGCCAGCATGGGAGATCTAAGGGCCGAGCAGTACTTC. Its protein is CASMGDLRAEQYF.

This chain uses TRBV3-1 with TRBJ2-5; possibly TRBD1 for D (5 bases). Trimming left V 8 bases short and J 1 base short, with 8 bases between. The CDR3 has 12 residues. Germline lookup yields CDR1 LGHDT and CDR2 YNNKEL (reference sequence). CDR3 region: CASGRAQETQYF. As DNA, the CDR3 is TGTGCCAGCGGCAGGGCCCAAGAGACCCAGTACTTC.

This clonotype has at least ten counts. This chain joins TRBV30 and TRBJ2-3; 8 positions agree with TRBD1. The CDR3 is made up of 18 amino acids. The J segment lost 0 bases and the V segment lost 0 bases, leaving 11 bases of the junction unmatched. From germline, CDR1 is GTSNPN and CDR2 SVGIG (reference sequence). The CDR3 DNA reads as TGTGCCTGGAGTGTACGTATCGGCAGGGGGCACAGCACAGATACGCAGTATTTT. Translation gives CAWSVRIGRGHSTDTQYF.

This clonotype was seen at least ten times. The junction departs from germline at one end; a sequencing error may be responsible. J is TRBJ1-5 and V is TRBV19; D is ambiguous. This CDR3 comprises 12 residues. Looked up from germline, CDR1 is LNHDA and CDR2 is SQIVND (reference sequence). CDR3 residues: CASSISNQPQHF. CDR3 sequence (DNA): TGTGCCAGCAGTATTAGCAATCAGCCCCAGCATTTT.

This clonotype has a count of ten or more. The genes are TRBV6-1 and TRBJ2-5; D is possibly TRBD1 (5 bases). Trimming took off 5 bases at V and 2 bases at J, with 9 bases between the two ends. CDR1 and CDR2 (germline): MNHNS, SASEGT. This CDR3 region has 13 residues. The CDR3: CASSFRQQETQYF. CDR3 nucleotides: TGTGCCAGCAGTTTTCGACAGCAAGAGACCCAGTACTTC.

Ten or more counts support this clonotype. The CDR3 sequence: CASSFNRLTTDTQYF. CDR3 nucleotides: TGTGCCAGCAGCTTTAATCGACTAACCACAGATACGCAGTATTTT. V gene TRBV7-2 combines with J gene TRBJ2-3, with D perhaps matching TRBD2 (5 bases). V dropped 3 bases and J dropped 2 bases, with 12 bases sitting between them. CDR1 and CDR2 from the germline V gene are SGHTA and FQGNSA. The CDR3 runs to 15 residues.

This clonotype was detected many times. The rearrangement uses TRBV3-1 and TRBJ1-2; no clear D. Germline CDR1 LGHDT, CDR2 YNNKEL (reference sequence). The V end lost 5 bases, the J end lost 4 bases, and 14 bases lay between the germline ends. The CDR3 loop spans 14 amino acids. CDR3 in DNA: TGTGCCAGCAGCGAAGGGTACATCTCCTATGGCTACACCTTC. This encodes CASSEGYISYGYTF.